The 17 T cell receptor beta chains given below trace back to one sample, sequenced in a study of control samples from healthy donors and cancer patients. Assay used: immunoSEQ multiplex PCR; TCRdb lists only in-frame clones, some missing. Of about 98,000 clones in the sample, about four fifths were seen once. The sequencing sample was made of blood. All receptors derive from a man aged 60 to 69 in good health.

The V call is TRBV18, the J call TRBJ1-4; D remains ambiguous. Per the germline V gene, CDR1 is KGHSH and CDR2 is LQKENI. CDR3 length: 13 amino acids. Trimming cost V 4 bases and J 8 bases, with 11 bases left between them. CDR3 residues: CASSRETGEKLFF. The CDR3 DNA reads TGTGCCAGCTCACGAGAGACTGGGGAAAAACTGTTTTTT.

The chain recombines TRBV3-1 (or the pseudogene TRBV3-2) with TRBJ1-5, with 7 bases lining up with TRBD1. The CDR3 consists of 20 residues. The germline gives CDR1 LGHDT, CDR2 YNNKEL (reference sequence). J lost 2 bases, V lost 3 bases, and 19 bases had no gene match. CDR3 coding DNA: TGTGCCAGCAGCCATTCTAACGAAGAGGGGGCCGGAGACGGCAATCAGCCCCAGCATTTT. This translates into CASSHSNEEGAGDGNQPQHF.

V is TRBV12-5 and J is TRBJ1-2; D unresolved. CDR3 length: 14 residues. Trimming left V 3 bases short and J 4 bases short, with 12 bases between. Per the germline V gene, CDR1 is LGHNT and CDR2 is FRNRAP. This chain's CDR3 is CASGFIGEVYGYTF. DNA of the CDR3: TGTGCTAGTGGTTTTATAGGAGAGGTCTATGGCTACACCTTC.

The chain links TRBV28 to TRBJ2-7; 12 bases are shared with TRBD1. The CDR3 length is 15 residues. With V trimmed by 7 bases and J by 7 bases, 11 bases remained unmatched. Germline assignment: CDR1 MDHEN and CDR2 SYDVKM. This CDR3 is CASTGTGGSRGEQYF. The CDR3 DNA reads as TGTGCCAGCACTGGGACAGGGGGCTCCCGAGGAGAGCAGTACTTC. Filled out from reference TRBV28 and TRBJ2-7, the complete variable domain reads DVKVTQSSRYLVKRTGEKVFLECVQDMDHENMFWYRQDPGLGLRLIYFSYDVKMKEKGDIPEGYSVSREKKERFSLILESASTNQTSMYLCASTGTGGSRGEQYFGPGTRLTVT.

This rearrangement joins TRBV11-3 to TRBJ2-5; D gene ambiguous. V was shortened by 3 bases and J by 2 bases, with 7 bases between the two germline ends. Per germline, CDR1 SGHNT and CDR2 YENEEA. The CDR3 sequence is 13 residues long. Here the CDR3 reads CASSLRMQETQYF. In nucleotides, the CDR3 is TGTGCCAGCAGCTTGCGGATGCAAGAGACCCAGTACTTC.

V usage is TRBV28 and J usage is TRBJ1-1; 9 nucleotides agree with TRBD1. J gave up 6 bases and V 6 bases, and 8 bases lay outside the gene matches. The CDR3 length is 14 residues. Germline lookup yields CDR1 MDHEN and CDR2 SYDVKM. This CDR3 reads CASRRTGENAEAFF. The CDR3 region has the DNA TGTGCCAGCAGACGGACAGGGGAGAATGCTGAAGCTTTCTTT.

The chain couples TRBV29-1 to TRBJ2-4, with 9 bases matching TRBD1. The CDR3 contains 14 residues. Trimming removed 7 bases from V and 1 base from J; junction bases left unmatched: 5. CDR1 is SQVTM, CDR2 ANQGSEA, per germline. This CDR3 reads CSAQGARAKNIQYF. The CDR3 DNA follows: TGCAGCGCACAGGGGGCGCGGGCCAAAAACATTCAGTACTTC. Filled out from reference TRBV29-1 and TRBJ2-4, the complete variable domain reads SAVISQKPSRDICQRGTSLTIQCQVDSQVTMMFWYRQQPGQSLTLIATANQGSEATYESGFVIDKFPISRPNLTFSTLTVSNMSPEDSSIYLCSAQGARAKNIQYFGAGTRLSVL.

The chain employs TRBV6-2 or TRBV6-3 and TRBJ1-4; D is unclear. Germline V lookup: CDR1 MNHEY, CDR2 SVGEGT. The ends were cut back, 5 bases at V and 5 bases at J, with 9 bases in the middle. CDR3 length: 13 amino acids. The CDR3 here is CASSTSENEKLFF. The CDR3, as DNA: TGTGCCAGCAGTACCTCTGAAAATGAAAAACTGTTTTTT.

The rearrangement links TRBV2 to TRBJ2-7, with 11 bases identical to TRBD1. The CDR3 is 16 amino acids. Germline V gene sequence: CDR1 SNHLY, CDR2 FYNNEI. The V segment lost 6 bases and the J segment 3 bases; nucleotides outside the gene matches: 10. CDR3 sequence reads: CASRGLPGQGVYEQYF. The CDR3 DNA follows: TGTGCCAGCAGAGGACTTCCGGGACAGGGGGTCTACGAGCAGTACTTC. Variable domain in full (rest from reference TRBV2 and TRBJ2-7): EPEVTQTPSHQVTQMGQEVILRCVPISNHLYFYWYRQILGQKVEFLVSFYNNEISEKSEIFDDQFSVERPDGSNFTLKIRSTKLEDSAMYFCASRGLPGQGVYEQYFGPGTRLTVT.

The chain is built from TRBV12-3 or TRBV12-4 and TRBJ2-7, with D unclear. CDR3 length: 13 amino acids. Trimming removed 1 base at V and 3 bases at J, with 7 bases between. The CDR3 DNA reads as TGTGCCAGCAGTTTAGGACTGATCTACGAGCAGTACTTC. Amino acids: CASSLGLIYEQYF.

A note on this clone: Other nucleotide sequences from this sample produce the same CDR3. J is TRBJ2-2 and V is TRBV5-6; TRBD1 might be the D (7 bases). This CDR3 is 15 amino acids long. Trimming left V 0 bases short and J 5 bases short, with 11 bases between. From germline, CDR1 is SGHDT and CDR2 YYEEEE. Here the CDR3 reads CASSLGQGGTGELFF. In nucleotides, the CDR3 is TGTGCCAGCAGCTTGGGGCAGGGGGGAACCGGGGAGCTGTTTTTT.

The chain uses TRBV28 and TRBJ1-2, with 10 bases that match TRBD1. Losses at the gene ends were 10 bases for V and 1 base for J; bases not matched to a gene: 12. The V gene's germline CDR1 is MDHEN and CDR2 SYDVKM. The CDR3 runs 16 residues. Written as DNA, the CDR3 is TGTGCCACCTTCATCCGGGACAGGGGCTATAACTATGGCTACACCTTC. Translated, it gives CATFIRDRGYNYGYTF.

This sequence joins TRBV5-1 and TRBJ2-3; 9 positions match TRBD2. CDR3 size: 15 residues. Losses at the gene ends were 7 bases for V and 0 bases for J; bases not matched to a gene: 6. Germline loops: CDR1 SGHRS, CDR2 YFSETQ. CDR3 sequence: CASQRREGSTDTQYF. CDR3 DNA: TGCGCCAGCCAAAGGCGGGAGGGGAGCACAGATACGCAGTATTTT. Based on the CDR3 plus reference TRBV5-1 and TRBJ2-3, the full variable domain is KAGVTQTPRYLIKTRGQQVTLSCSPISGHRSVSWYQQTPGQGLQFLFEYFSETQRNKGNFPGRFSGRQFSNSRSEMNVSTLELGDSALYLCASQRREGSTDTQYFGPGTRLTVL.

This chain connects TRBV10-3 to TRBJ2-7; D possibly uses TRBD1 or TRBD2 (5 bases each). Germline loops: CDR1 ENHRY, CDR2 SYGVKD. V was trimmed by 6 bases and J by 6 bases, leaving 15 bases between them. This CDR3 spans 13 amino acids. In DNA form, the CDR3 reads TGTGCCATCAGCCAATCCGGGGACGCCGAGCAGTACTTC. Translation: CAISQSGDAEQYF.

The chain has TRBV20-1 and TRBJ2-5; weak D call: TRBD1 (7 bases). The germline CDR1 and CDR2 sequences are DFQATT and SNEGSKA (reference sequence). Trimming took 6 bases from V and 11 from J, leaving 13 bases between them. This CDR3 region has 10 residues. The CDR3 region is CSARRDRQYF. CDR3 in DNA: TGCAGTGCGAGGCGGGACAGACAGTACTTC.

CDR3 in DNA: TGTGCCAGTAGTATTGTTAGCGGGGGTACCCGCTACAATGAGCAGTTCTTC. Residues: CASSIVSGGTRYNEQFF. The chain has TRBV19 and TRBJ2-1; TRBD2 agrees at 9 bases. Germline CDR1 reads LNHDA; CDR2 reads SQIVND (reference sequence). CDR3 length equals 17 residues. V shed 3 bases, J shed 3 bases, and the junction held 9 bases outside the gene matches.

The V and J genes are TRBV19 and TRBJ2-3, with TRBD2 matching 7 bases. The CDR3 sequence is 15 residues long. Trimming cost V 7 bases and J 4 bases; bases outside gene matches: 11. Germline V gene sequence: CDR1 LNHDA, CDR2 SQIVND (reference sequence). CDR3 residues: CASTPGTTTPDTQYF. The CDR3 nucleotides read TGTGCCAGTACACCCGGGACTACCACCCCAGATACGCAGTATTTT.